This T cell receptor beta chain was sequenced during a study of early T cells in non-severe SARS-CoV-2 infection. In TCRdb, the 5' RACE reads were re-called with MiXCR into one record per CDR3 protein. The sample yields approximately 77,000 distinct CDR3 sequences, 15% to 17% seen once. Germline V lookup: CDR1 SNHLY, CDR2 FYNNEI. This CDR3 contains 15 residues. Trimming shortened V by 6 bases and J by 2 bases, and 13 bases separated the two germline ends. The specimen sequenced was whole blood. J is TRBJ2-2 and V is TRBV2; the D gene is possibly TRBD1 (5 bases). This clonotype originated in an adult who was a healthcare worker with PCR-confirmed SARS-CoV-2 infection or an uninfected control (not recorded which). CDR3 amino acids: CASRRQQVNTGELFF. The DNA for the CDR3 is TGTGCCAGCAGGAGACAGCAAGTCAACACCGGGGAGCTGTTTTTT.